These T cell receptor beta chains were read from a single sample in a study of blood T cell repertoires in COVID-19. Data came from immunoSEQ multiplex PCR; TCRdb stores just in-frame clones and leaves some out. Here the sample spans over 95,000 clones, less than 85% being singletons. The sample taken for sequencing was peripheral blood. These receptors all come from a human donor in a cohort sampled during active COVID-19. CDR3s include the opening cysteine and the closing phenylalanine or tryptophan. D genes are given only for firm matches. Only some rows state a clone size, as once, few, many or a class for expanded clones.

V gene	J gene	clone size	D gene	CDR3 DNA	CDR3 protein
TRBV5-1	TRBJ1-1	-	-	TGCGCCAGCAGCTTGGCGCTAGGTACTGAAGCTTTCTTT	CASSLALGTEAFF
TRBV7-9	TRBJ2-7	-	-	TGTGCCAGCAGCTTAACGCGTTACGAGCAGTACTTC	CASSLTRYEQYF
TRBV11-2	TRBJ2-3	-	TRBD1	TGTGCCAGCAGCTTATCTTTCGGGACAGGGCCAGATACGCAGTATTTT	CASSLSFGTGPDTQYF
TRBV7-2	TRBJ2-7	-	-	TGTGCCAGCAGCTCTACCTTGGGCAGGGGTAAGGTCGAGCAGTACTTC	CASSSTLGRGKVEQYF
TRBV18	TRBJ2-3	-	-	TGTGCCAGCTCACCACCGGCGGGCACAGATACGCAGTATTTT	CASSPPAGTDTQYF
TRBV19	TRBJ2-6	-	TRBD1	TGTGCCAGTAGTCCAGGCGACAGGGGGATCTCTGGGGCCAACGTCCTGACTTTC	CASSPGDRGISGANVLTF
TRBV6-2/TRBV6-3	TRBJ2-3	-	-	TGTGCCAGCAGTGAGTTGGGGGAGGGCACAGATACGCAGTATTTT	CASSELGEGTDTQYF
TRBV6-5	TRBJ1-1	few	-	TGTGCCAGCAGTTACGTATACAGGGATGAGGCTTTCTTT	CASSYVYRDEAFF
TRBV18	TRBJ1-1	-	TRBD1	TGTGCCAGCTCACCTTTAGGGAATACAGGGGGCACTGAAGCTTTCTTT	CASSPLGNTGGTEAFF
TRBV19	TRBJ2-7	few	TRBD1	TGTGCCAGTAGTATGCAGGGGGCGAGGGAGCAGTACTTC	CASSMQGAREQYF
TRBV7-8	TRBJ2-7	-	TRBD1	TGTGCCAGCAGCTCTCCGGGACAGGGCTACGAGCAGTACTTC	CASSSPGQGYEQYF
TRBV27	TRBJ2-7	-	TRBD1	TGTGCCAGCAGCCAGAGGATTACAGGGGGCGCCTCCTACGAGCAGTACTTC	CASSQRITGGASYEQYF
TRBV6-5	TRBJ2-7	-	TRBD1	TGTGCCAGCAGATACGCCGCAGGGGGCGCACGGTACGAGCAGTACTTC	CASRYAAGGARYEQYF
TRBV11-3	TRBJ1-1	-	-	TGTGCCAGCAGCCGGCGGGCAGGGGTTACTGAAGCTTTCTTT	CASSRRAGVTEAFF
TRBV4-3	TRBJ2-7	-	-	TGCGCCAGCAGCCAAACAGTTGAAGGTGTCTACGAGCAGTACTTC	CASSQTVEGVYEQYF
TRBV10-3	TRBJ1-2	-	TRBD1	TGTGCCATCAGTGAATCGGACAGGCCCTACACCTTC	CAISESDRPYTF
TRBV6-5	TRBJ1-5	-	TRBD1	TGTGCCAGCAGTTACGGAACAGGGGGAAATCAGCCCCAGCATTTT	CASSYGTGGNQPQHF
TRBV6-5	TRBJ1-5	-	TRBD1	TGTGCCAGCAGCCCGGACAGGGATCAGCCCCAGCATTTT	CASSPDRDQPQHF
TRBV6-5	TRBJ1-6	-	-	TGTGCCAGCACCCCCCTGCGGGGTGATTCACCCCTCCACTTT	CASTPLRGDSPLHF
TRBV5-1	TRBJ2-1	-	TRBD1	TGCGCCAGCAGCTTGGGGACAGGGTACACCTACAATGAGCAGTTCTTC	CASSLGTGYTYNEQFF
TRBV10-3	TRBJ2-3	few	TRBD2	TGTGCCATCAGTGAGACTAGCGGGGGGGCCGGAGATACGCAGTATTTT	CAISETSGGAGDTQYF
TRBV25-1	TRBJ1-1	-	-	TGTGCCAGCAGTGAATACGGCAATCAGGGAGCTTTCTTT	CASSEYGNQGAFF
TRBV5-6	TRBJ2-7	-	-	TGTGCCAGCAGCTTGGCGGGGGGCACCTACGAGCAGTACTTC	CASSLAGGTYEQYF
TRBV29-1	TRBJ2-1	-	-	TGCAGCGTCGATCAAATACTAGAGGGGGGGGGTCCCAATGAGCAGTTCTTC	CSVDQILEGGGPNEQFF
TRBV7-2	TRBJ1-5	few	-	TGTGCCAGCAGCTTAGTAGAAAATCAGCCCCAGCATTTT	CASSLVENQPQHF
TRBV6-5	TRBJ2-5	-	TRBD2	TGTGCCAGCAGATTAGCGGGGGGGCCGAAAGAGACCCAGTACTTC	CASRLAGGPKETQYF
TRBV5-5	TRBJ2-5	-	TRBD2	TGTGCCAGCAGGGCTTCGACTAGCGCGAACCAAGAGACCCAGTACTTC	CASRASTSANQETQYF
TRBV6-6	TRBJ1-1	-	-	TGTGCCAGCAGTTGGGCATCCCTGAACACTGAAGCTTTCTTT	CASSWASLNTEAFF
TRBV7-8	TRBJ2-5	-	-	TGTGCCAGCAGCTTTTGGCACCCGGGGGAGACCCAGTACTTC	CASSFWHPGETQYF
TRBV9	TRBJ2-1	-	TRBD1	TGTGCCAGCAGCGGAGGGACAGGGTGGGCGTACAATGAGCAGTTCTTC	CASSGGTGWAYNEQFF